The 15 T cell receptor beta chains below come from one sample, sequenced in a study of long-term antiretroviral therapy in people with HIV. Sequencing used immunoSEQ v3.0 at survey level. Sequencing was performed with immunoSEQ multiplex PCR; in TCRdb, only in-frame clones are kept and a portion is missing. The sample lists around 30,000 clones, about four fifths occurring once. The sample consisted of unsorted PBMCs, taken 0.4 years after starting antiretroviral therapy. All receptors derive from a young man with HIV.

The chain employs TRBV27 and TRBJ2-7; D unresolved. The V end lost 6 bases, the J end lost 6 bases, and 12 bases lay between the germline ends. The CDR3 totals 12 residues. Germline V gives CDR1 MNHEY, CDR2 SMNVEV (reference sequence). Written as DNA, the CDR3 is TGTGCCAGCAGCCGCTTCTCAGGCGAGCAGTACTTC. It translates to CASSRFSGEQYF.

In its sample, this clone was seen once. The chain joins TRBV14 to TRBJ2-7; D is possibly TRBD2 (5 bases). Germline V gene lookup returns CDR1 SGHDN and CDR2 FVKESK. Trimming removed 0 bases from V and 0 bases from J, with 6 bases in between. The CDR3 runs to 14 residues. In DNA form, the CDR3 reads TGTGCCAGCAGCCAAGATAGCGCCTCCTACGAGCAGTACTTC. Its protein is CASSQDSASYEQYF.

This clone was found a few times. The chain couples TRBV5-1 to TRBJ1-5; D uncertain. Germline-derived CDR1 and CDR2 are SGHRS and YFSETQ. V lost 3 bases and J 0 bases, leaving 4 bases between the germline ends. The CDR3 has 13 amino acids. CDR3 nucleotides: TGCGCCAGCAGCTCGGGTAGCAATCAGCCCCAGCATTTT. Translation: CASSSGSNQPQHF. Full variable domain (outside the CDR3, taken from reference TRBV5-1 and TRBJ1-5): KAGVTQTPRYLIKTRGQQVTLSCSPISGHRSVSWYQQTPGQGLQFLFEYFSETQRNKGNFPGRFSGRQFSNSRSEMNVSTLELGDSALYLCASSSGSNQPQHFGDGTRLSIL.

This clone has more than one count but fewer than ten. The gene calls are TRBV19 and TRBJ2-4; TRBD2 aligns across 14 bases. V shed 6 bases, J shed 8 bases, and the junction held 3 bases outside the gene matches. The CDR3 extends over 14 amino acids. Germline values: CDR1 LNHDA, CDR2 SQIVND (reference sequence). The CDR3 spells CASRGTSGRDIQYF. In DNA, the CDR3 is TGTGCCAGTAGGGGGACTAGCGGGAGAGACATTCAGTACTTC.

The chain joins TRBV27 to TRBJ1-4; D is possibly TRBD1 (5 bases). Trimming took off 5 bases at V and 4 bases at J, with 11 bases between the two ends. The germline V gene has CDR1 MNHEY and CDR2 SMNVEV (reference sequence). This CDR3 is 14 amino acids long. CDR3 residues: CASSRTGFNEKLFF. CDR3 DNA sequence: TGTGCCAGCAGTCGTACAGGATTTAATGAAAAACTGTTTTTT. The full variable domain, rest sourced from reference TRBV27 and TRBJ1-4, is EAQVTQNPRYLITVTGKKLTVTCSQNMNHEYMSWYRQDPGLGLRQIYYSMNVEVTDKGDVPEGYKVSRKEKRNFPLILESPSPNQTSLYFCASSRTGFNEKLFFGSGTQLSVL.

The chain has TRBV6-5 and TRBJ1-2, with D unclear. The germline V gene has CDR1 MNHEY and CDR2 SVGAGI. The CDR3 spans 13 residues. Trimming took off 2 bases at V and 0 bases at J, with 4 bases between the two ends. The CDR3 region is CASSYGANYGYTF. In DNA, the CDR3 is TGTGCCAGCAGTTACGGGGCTAACTATGGCTACACCTTC.

This clone occurred once. V is TRBV5-1 and J is TRBJ2-1; TRBD2 agrees at 8 bases. The V segment lost 2 bases and the J segment 8 bases; nucleotides outside the gene matches: 9. Germline values: CDR1 SGHRS, CDR2 YFSETQ. The CDR3 loop spans 15 amino acids. CDR3: CASSFSGTSGYEQFF. CDR3 nucleotides: TGCGCCAGCAGCTTCTCCGGGACTAGTGGCTATGAGCAGTTCTTC.

The J gene is TRBJ1-4, the V gene TRBV5-6; D gene uncertain. Trimming removed 4 bases from V and 0 bases from J, with 4 bases in between. CDR1 is SGHDT and CDR2 is YYEEEE in the germline V gene. This CDR3 is built from 13 residues. The CDR3, as DNA: TGTGCCAGCAGCATTGCAACTAATGAAAAACTGTTTTTT. Translated, it gives CASSIATNEKLFF.

This clone was found a few times. The rearrangement uses TRBV15 and TRBJ2-7; D could derive from TRBD1 or TRBD2 (5 bases each). The V end was cut by 6 bases, the J end by 2 bases, with 14 bases between. The CDR3 covers 14 residues. Germline values: CDR1 LNHNV, CDR2 YYDKDF (reference sequence). The CDR3 region is CATRNTGTTYEQYF. The CDR3 nucleotides read TGTGCCACCAGAAATACCGGGACCACCTACGAGCAGTACTTC.

This chain uses TRBV5-8 with TRBJ1-1; 8 bases are shared with TRBD1. The CDR3 covers 15 residues. The J segment lost 0 bases and the V segment lost 4 bases, leaving 5 bases of the junction unmatched. CDR1 is SGHTS, CDR2 YDEGEE, per germline. The CDR3 region is CASSEQGVLNTEAFF. CDR3 DNA sequence: TGTGCCAGCAGCGAACAGGGGGTACTGAACACTGAAGCTTTCTTT. The whole variable domain, filled in from reference TRBV5-8 and TRBJ1-1, reads EAGVTQSPTHLIKTRGQQATLRCSPISGHTSVYWYQQALGLGLQFLLWYDEGEERNRGNFPPRFSGRQFPNYSSELNVNALELEDSALYLCASSEQGVLNTEAFFGQGTRLTVV.

This chain uses TRBV19 with TRBJ1-1; D unresolved. V was trimmed by 1 base and J by 1 base, leaving 7 bases between them. The CDR3 consists of 14 residues. Germline CDR1 and CDR2: LNHDA and SQIVND (reference sequence). Written as DNA, the CDR3 is TGTGCCAGTAGTATAGTAACCCAGAACACTGAAGCTTTCTTT. It is translated as CASSIVTQNTEAFF. The whole variable domain, filled in from reference TRBV19 and TRBJ1-1, reads DGGITQSPKYLFRKEGQNVTLSCEQNLNHDAMYWYRQDPGQGLRLIYYSQIVNDFQKGDIAEGYSVSREKKESFPLTVTSAQKNPTAFYLCASSIVTQNTEAFFGQGTRLTVV.

The chain uses TRBV6-5 and TRBJ1-4; perhaps TRBD1 as D (5 bases). CDR3 length: 15 amino acids. Looked up from germline, CDR1 is MNHEY and CDR2 is SVGAGI. Trimming pared 6 bases from V and 0 bases from J, leaving 11 bases between. This CDR3 reads CASRLKGATNEKLFF. The CDR3 DNA is TGTGCCAGCAGACTCAAAGGGGCAACTAATGAAAAACTGTTTTTT.

The chain combines TRBV7-9 with TRBJ2-7; 11 bases agree with TRBD1. V lost 5 bases and J lost 5; bases outside the gene matches: 5. This CDR3 has 14 amino acids. Germline V CDR1 and CDR2: SEHNR, FQNEAQ (reference sequence). CDR3 amino acids: CASSTGQGANEQYF. In DNA, the CDR3 is TGTGCCAGCAGCACTGGACAGGGGGCAAACGAGCAGTACTTC.

The chain recombines TRBV6-5 with TRBJ2-5, with D possibly being TRBD2 (5 bases). The germline gives CDR1 MNHEY, CDR2 SVGAGI. This CDR3 is 14 amino acids long. The V and J ends lost 5 bases and 5 bases respectively, with 15 bases between them. The chain's CDR3 is CASSNPGVVETQYF. The CDR3 DNA is TGTGCCAGCAGTAACCCCGGGGTTGTGGAGACCCAGTACTTC.

The chain links TRBV4-3 to TRBJ2-3; possible D gene TRBD2, 5 bases. The CDR3 loop spans 18 amino acids. Germline CDR1 reads LGHNA; CDR2 reads YSLEER. The V and J ends lost 0 bases and 0 bases respectively, with 16 bases between them. The CDR3 here is CASSQDRNSDPSTDTQYF. CDR3 sequence (DNA): TGCGCCAGCAGCCAAGATCGGAATAGCGATCCTAGCACAGATACGCAGTATTTT.